The 21 T cell receptor beta chains reported below all come from one sample, sequenced in a study of CD8+CD57+ T cells in acquired aplastic anemia. TCR beta VDJ and CDR3 profiling used genomic DNA as template. TCRdb called the reads again in MiXCR, with one record for every CDR3 protein. The repertoire holds around 430,000 distinct CDR3 sequences, with less than 35% as singletons. CD8+CD57+ cell expansion had been shown by flow cytometry in patients chosen for sequencing. The specimen was sorted CD4+, CD8+, or CD8+CD57+ T cells (not recorded which) from PBMCs. Receptors were obtained from a human donor with aplastic anemia.

This clonotype was seen at least ten times. J is TRBJ2-7 and V is TRBV10-3; the match to TRBD1 covers 9 bases. Germline CDR1 and CDR2: ENHRY and SYGVKD. This CDR3 is 14 amino acids long. The J segment lost 2 bases and the V segment lost 5 bases, leaving 4 bases of the junction unmatched. The CDR3 here is CAISTGGSAYEQYF. CDR3 DNA sequence: TGTGCCATCAGTACAGGGGGCAGCGCCTACGAGCAGTACTTC.

This clonotype was counted many times. A junction end diverges from the germline sequence, so it may reflect a read error. This rearrangement joins TRBV7-7 to TRBJ2-1; D gene uncertain. CDR1 and CDR2 from the germline V gene are SSHAT and FNYEAQ (reference sequence). This CDR3 has 13 residues. The CDR3 protein is CASSLGPANEQFF. CDR3 sequence (DNA): TGTGCTAGCAGCTTAGGCCCCGCGAATGAGCAGTTCTTC.

This clonotype has at least ten counts. The chain is built from TRBV20-1 and TRBJ2-7, with D possibly matching TRBD1 (6 bases). The CDR3 sequence is 13 residues long. V lost 3 bases and J lost 8, with 17 bases in between. Germline V gene lookup returns CDR1 DFQATT and CDR2 SNEGSKA (reference sequence). This chain's CDR3 is CSARGLGGPQQYF. CDR3 DNA sequence: TGCAGTGCTAGGGGGCTAGGGGGACCCCAGCAGTACTTC.

This chain links TRBV25-1 with TRBJ2-1, with 8 bases identical to TRBD1. CDR3 length: 15 residues. The germline CDR1 and CDR2 sequences are MGHDK and SYGVNS. V was pared by 3 bases and J by 4 bases, with 5 bases of the junction left unmatched. In DNA form, the CDR3 reads TGTGCCAGCAGTGAGGGACAGGACACATACAATGAGCAGTTCTTC. Its protein is CASSEGQDTYNEQFF. The variable domain in full, completed from reference TRBV25-1 and TRBJ2-1, reads EADIYQTPRYLVIGTGKKITLECSQTMGHDKMYWYQQDPGMELHLIHYSYGVNSTEKGDLSSESTVSRIRTEHFPLTLESARPSHTSQYLCASSEGQDTYNEQFFGPGTRLTVL.

Only a few counts were recorded for this clonotype. The chain couples TRBV5-1 to TRBJ1-1, with 9 bases identical to TRBD1. CDR1 is SGHRS, CDR2 YFSETQ, per germline. There are 14 residues in the CDR3. J lost 11 bases, V lost 4 bases, and 12 bases had no gene match. The DNA for the CDR3 is TGCGCCAGCAGCATACCCGTACAGGGGGCGCAGGCTTTCTTT. As protein: CASSIPVQGAQAFF.

In this sample, this clonotype turned up a few times. The chain joins TRBV20-1 to TRBJ2-1; 11 bases match TRBD2. V gave up 5 bases and J gave up 7 bases; unmatched junction bases: 10. The CDR3 runs 15 residues. CDR1 is DFQATT and CDR2 is SNEGSKA in the germline V gene (reference sequence). The CDR3 coding sequence is TGCAGTGCTGTGAGACTAGCGGGGACGGGGAATGAGCAGTTCTTC. The encoded protein is CSAVRLAGTGNEQFF.

The chain combines TRBV9 with TRBJ1-6; 7 nucleotides line up with TRBD1. J gave up 7 bases and V 1 base, and 2 bases lay outside the gene matches. Germline V gene sequence: CDR1 SGDLS, CDR2 YYNGEE. The CDR3 consists of 14 residues. Here the CDR3 reads CASSVSTGNSPLHF. The CDR3 DNA follows: TGTGCCAGCAGCGTATCGACAGGGAATTCACCCCTCCACTTT.

This clonotype was seen many times. The rearrangement joins TRBV10-3 to TRBJ1-4; no reliable D call. CDR1 is ENHRY and CDR2 is SYGVKD in the germline V gene. The V end lost 0 bases, the J end lost 4 bases, and 15 bases lay between the germline ends. This CDR3 region has 17 residues. The chain's CDR3 is CAISESSGEQINEKLFF. In DNA, the CDR3 is TGTGCCATCAGTGAGTCTTCAGGAGAACAAATTAATGAAAAACTGTTTTTT.

The chain joins TRBV5-4 to TRBJ1-2; no clear D gene. The germline V gene has CDR1 SGHNT and CDR2 YYREEE (reference sequence). With 7 bases removed from V and 6 bases from J, the gap between germline ends came to 16 bases. The CDR3 contains 13 residues. The CDR3 is CASRGSAPHGYTF. DNA for the CDR3: TGTGCCAGCCGCGGGTCGGCCCCGCATGGCTACACCTTC.

In the case of this clonotype: Here the CDR3 omits its conserved ending phenylalanine or tryptophan, so a read error is the likely source. The V gene is TRBV10-3, the J gene TRBJ1-6, with 8 bases that match TRBD1. Trimming removed 8 bases from V and 6 bases from J; junction bases left unmatched: 21. The CDR3 consists of 19 residues. The germline V gene has CDR1 ENHRY and CDR2 SYGVKD. This CDR3 is CAIPSISPPGTGLNSPLHL. For the CDR3, the DNA is TGTGCCATCCCGTCTATTTCCCCACCCGGGACAGGCCTTAATTCACCCCTCCACCTT.

This clonotype occurred many times. This rearrangement joins TRBV24-1 to TRBJ2-1; no firm D call. This CDR3 comprises 13 residues. Germline V gene lookup returns CDR1 KGHDR and CDR2 SFDVKD. Trimming stripped 4 bases from V and 4 bases from J, with 7 bases between. The CDR3 DNA reads as TGTGCCACCAGTGAACCACCGTACAATGAGCAGTTCTTC. It yields the protein CATSEPPYNEQFF.

The CDR3 protein is CASGRQGPGSIGSGDEQYF. In nucleotides, the CDR3 is TGCGCCAGCGGGAGACAGGGCCCGGGGTCGATCGGGAGTGGCGACGAGCAGTACTTC. The rearrangement joins TRBV5-1 to TRBJ2-7; possible D gene TRBD1, 7 bases. Germline CDR1 and CDR2: SGHRS and YFSETQ. This CDR3 has 19 residues. V was cut by 7 bases and J by 5 bases, with 34 bases left in between.

This rearrangement joins TRBV30 to TRBJ1-3; 7 bases match TRBD1. V lost 4 bases and J lost 3; bases outside the gene matches: 3. The germline CDR1 and CDR2 sequences are GTSNPN and SVGIG (reference sequence). The CDR3 sequence is 13 residues long. The CDR3, as DNA: TGTGCCTGGACAGGGACAGTTGGAAACACCATATATTTT. Protein product: CAWTGTVGNTIYF.

This clonotype was recorded at least ten times. The rearrangement links TRBV19 to TRBJ2-1; a possible D gene is TRBD1 (5 bases). There are 12 residues in the CDR3. CDR1 LNHDA and CDR2 SQIVND come from the germline V gene (reference sequence). Trimming pared 4 bases from V and 8 bases from J, leaving 9 bases between. The CDR3, as DNA: TGTGCCAGTAGTACAGGGTTTCATGAGCAGTTCTTC. Translated: CASSTGFHEQFF.

This clonotype was seen only a few times. This rearrangement joins TRBV7-9 to TRBJ2-1; TRBD1 is a possible D gene (6 bases). With 5 bases removed from V and 2 bases from J, the gap between germline ends came to 10 bases. CDR1 is SEHNR, CDR2 FQNEAQ, per germline (reference sequence). The CDR3 spans 14 residues. The chain's CDR3 is CASSPRGTYNEQFF. The CDR3 region has the DNA TGTGCCAGCAGCCCCAGGGGTACCTACAATGAGCAGTTCTTC. The variable domain in full, completed from reference TRBV7-9 and TRBJ2-1, reads DTGVSQNPRHKITKRGQNVTFRCDPISEHNRLYWYRQTLGQGPEFLTYFQNEAQLEKSRLLSDRFSAERPKGSFSTLEIQRTEQGDSAMYLCASSPRGTYNEQFFGPGTRLTVL.

This clonotype was seen ten or more times. The chain recombines TRBV7-2 with TRBJ2-3; D remains ambiguous. The CDR3 has 13 residues. Germline V gives CDR1 SGHTA, CDR2 FQGNSA. Deletions cut 5 bases from V and 2 bases from J, with 8 bases between. The CDR3 protein is CASSHRHTDTQYF. The CDR3 DNA follows: TGTGCCAGCAGCCACCGACACACAGATACGCAGTATTTT.

The CDR3 sequence: CASSRNGDRGRAYTF. The CDR3 region has the DNA TGTGCCAGCAGTCGGAATGGGGACAGGGGTAGGGCATACACCTTC. This chain joins TRBV12-3 or TRBV12-4 and TRBJ1-2; 10 bases are a match to TRBD1. The CDR3 runs to 15 residues. J gave up 11 bases and V 5 bases, and 14 bases lay outside the gene matches.

This clonotype occurred many times. The chain combines TRBV2 with TRBJ2-5; TRBD1 might be the D (6 bases). The CDR3 spans 12 residues. Germline V gives CDR1 SNHLY, CDR2 FYNNEI. V was cut by 8 bases and J by 3 bases, with 10 bases left in between. This CDR3 is CASRTDKETQYF. CDR3 sequence (DNA): TGTGCCAGCCGGACAGACAAAGAGACCCAGTACTTC. Looking up the rest from reference TRBV2 and TRBJ2-5 gives the full variable domain: EPEVTQTPSHQVTQMGQEVILRCVPISNHLYFYWYRQILGQKVEFLVSFYNNEISEKSEIFDDQFSVERPDGSNFTLKIRSTKLEDSAMYFCASRTDKETQYFGPGTRLLVL.

About this clonotype: This may be a read error: a much more frequent sequence differs by one nucleotide. The V and J genes are TRBV19 and TRBJ1-1; D call uncertain. Germline lookup yields CDR1 LNHDA and CDR2 SQIVND (reference sequence). The CDR3 is 15 residues long. The CDR3 here is CASGMAGLLNTEAFF. CDR3 coding DNA: TGTGCCAGTGGTATGGCTGGACTTTTGAACACTGAAGCTTTCTTT.

This clonotype was observed a handful of times. Here the CDR3 reads CASSLGRGKNIQYF. The CDR3 coding sequence is TGTGCCAGCAGCTTGGGGCGGGGTAAAAACATTCAGTACTTC. This rearrangement joins TRBV5-6 to TRBJ2-4; perhaps TRBD2 as D (6 bases). Deletions cut 0 bases from V and 4 bases from J, with 8 bases between. Germline CDR1 SGHDT, CDR2 YYEEEE. The CDR3 length is 14 residues.

About this clonotype: This sequence may be a read error, since a much larger clone differs from it by one base. The CDR3 DNA reads as TGCGCCAGCAGCTACCTACAGGGCAGGGAGACCCAGCACTTC. Encoded protein: CASSYLQGRETQHF. The J gene is TRBJ2-5, the V gene TRBV5-1; perhaps TRBD1 as D (6 bases). Germline lookup yields CDR1 SGHRS and CDR2 YFSETQ. The CDR3 consists of 14 residues.